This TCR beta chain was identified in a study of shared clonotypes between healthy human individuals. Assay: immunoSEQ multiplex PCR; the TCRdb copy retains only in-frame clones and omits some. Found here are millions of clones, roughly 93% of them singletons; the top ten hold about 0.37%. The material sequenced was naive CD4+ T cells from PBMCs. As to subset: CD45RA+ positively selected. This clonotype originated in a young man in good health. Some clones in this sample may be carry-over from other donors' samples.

CDR3 region: CASSSGQGGGSAAFF. The CDR3 region has the DNA TGTGCCAGCAGCTCGGGACAGGGTGGGGGATCGGCAGCTTTCTTT. The chain uses TRBV7-8 and TRBJ1-1; TRBD1 aligns across 9 bases. This CDR3 is built from 15 residues. V lost 4 bases to trimming and J lost 10 bases; unmatched junction nucleotides: 13. Germline-derived CDR1 and CDR2 are SGHVS and FQNEAQ.